This T cell receptor beta chain is drawn from a study of blood T cell repertoires in COVID-19 (dated by TCRdb to between 2020 and 2021). Looking at the study overall: Samples covering the acute and convalescent phases of COVID-19 were provided by collaborators in the United States, Italy and Spain. The material from the prospective study consisted of cDNA or gDNA derived from T cells, B-cell-depleted T cells, or PBMCs. Subjects who had been exposed to COVID-19, were actively infected with it, or had recovered from it provided the deeply sampled blood TCRbeta repertoires that made up the dataset. The repertoires were released in a freely available public database meant as a resource for research on the immune response to SARS-CoV-2. Samples came from the ongoing ImmuneRACE study (first 160 participants) plus 1,254 subjects from 6 global collaborators. Sample metadata almost always included a de-identified subject ID, COVID-19 status, age in years and sex. Where available, HLA class I and class II types were taken from metadata supplied by the sample provider and were not determined by assay-based typing. Findings and caveats that apply to the study as a whole: How much clinical and demographic metadata was included differed by source and by participant, and the metadata was provided uncurated.

TCRbeta CDR3 regions were amplified from genomic DNA by means of the immunoSEQ Assay, a bias-controlled multiplex PCR. The paper's processing steps were these. Nucleated cell counts per sample were estimated from amplification of reference gene primers within the assay. To quantify the absolute abundance of each unique TCRbeta CDR3 rearrangement, sequence reads were collapsed and filtered. For each sample, productive Simpson clonality was calculated as the square root of Simpson's diversity index over productive rearrangements. TCRdb carries this immuneACCESS record with in-frame sequences only. Its versions omit some clonotypes, under half of them owing to an unresolved V gene in the studies checked, with the rest unexplained. Clone size and V and J calls were adopted from that table, with D and trimming inferred from the DNA. This sample gives around 150,000 clones in total; over 75% of them show up just once. The ten largest clonotypes hold more than 9% of the sample.

With respect to this clone: No antigen is known for it. There are no base qualities to consult, and no much larger clone falls within one base.

Each collaborating institution followed its own protocols to collect whole blood in K2EDTA tubes. For TCRbeta analysis, collaborator samples were shipped as frozen whole blood, as isolated PBMCs, or as DNA extracted from either sample type. V lost 3 bases and J lost 2 bases, and the count of bases not matched to a germline gene is 4. CDR1 SGHTA and CDR2 FQGTGA are derived from the germline V gene. The CDR3 covers 15 residues, taking in both the cysteine and the phenylalanine. The only DNA kept is the CDR3, 45 bases in frame from the first base. The receptor chain draws on TRBV7-3 and TRBJ2-5; 9 bases in the junction line up with TRBD2. The sequence was obtained from a man aged 60-69 years with active or convalescent COVID-19. The material sequenced was peripheral blood. The CDR3 amino acid sequence is: CASSFLAGIQETQYF. DNA sequence: TGTGCCAGCAGCTTCCTAGCGGGGATTCAAGAGACCCAGTACTTC.